This TCR delta chain derives from a study of gamma-delta T cells after stem cell transplantation. V was pared by 4 bases and J by 0 bases, with 11 bases of the junction left unmatched. This CDR3 is built from 19 residues. Germline V gene data show CDR1 as GEAIGNYY and CDR2 as EKD. TCRdb re-processed the RT-PCR reads using CATT. Of about 2,900 delta-chain clones listed, 3.4% are singletons. This clone was found a few times. A single base separates this from a much larger clone, so it may be a read error. At the DNA level, this CDR3 is encoded by other sequences in the same sample as well. The J gene is TRDJ3, the V gene TRDV2; 7 positions match TRDD3. This TCR was sampled from a human donor. It is not recorded whose cells these are; they may come from a transplant donor. Source material: gamma-delta T cells. In DNA form, the CDR3 reads TGTGCCTGTGATACCGCCGGGGGATTCTCCTCCTGGGACACCCGACAGATGTTTTTC. Translation gives CACDTAGGFSSWDTRQMFF.